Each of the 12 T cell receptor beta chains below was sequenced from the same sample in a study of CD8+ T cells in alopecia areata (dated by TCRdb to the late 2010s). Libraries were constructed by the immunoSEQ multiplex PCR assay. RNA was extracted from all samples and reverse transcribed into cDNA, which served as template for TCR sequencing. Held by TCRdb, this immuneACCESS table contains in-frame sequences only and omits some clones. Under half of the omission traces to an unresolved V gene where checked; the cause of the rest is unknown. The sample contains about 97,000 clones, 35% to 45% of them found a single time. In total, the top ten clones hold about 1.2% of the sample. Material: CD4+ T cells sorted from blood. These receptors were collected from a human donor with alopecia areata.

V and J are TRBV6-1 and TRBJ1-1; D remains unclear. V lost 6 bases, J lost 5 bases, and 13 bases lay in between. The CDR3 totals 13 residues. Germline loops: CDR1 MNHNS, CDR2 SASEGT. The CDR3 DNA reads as TGTGCCAGCAGCGCTATACGGGGAACTGAAGCTTTCTTT. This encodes CASSAIRGTEAFF.

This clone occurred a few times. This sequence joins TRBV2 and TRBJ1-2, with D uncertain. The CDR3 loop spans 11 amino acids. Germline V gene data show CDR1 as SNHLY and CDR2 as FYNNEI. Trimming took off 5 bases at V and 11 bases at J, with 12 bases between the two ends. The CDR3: CASSQFTEYTF. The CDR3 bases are TGTGCCAGCAGTCAATTCACTGAGTACACCTTC.

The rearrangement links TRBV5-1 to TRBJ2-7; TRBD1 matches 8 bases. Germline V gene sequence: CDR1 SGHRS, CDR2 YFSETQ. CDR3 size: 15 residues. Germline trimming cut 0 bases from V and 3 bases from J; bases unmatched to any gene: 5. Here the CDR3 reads CASSLDPGGIYEQYF. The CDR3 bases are TGCGCCAGCAGCTTGGATCCAGGGGGCATCTACGAGCAGTACTTC.

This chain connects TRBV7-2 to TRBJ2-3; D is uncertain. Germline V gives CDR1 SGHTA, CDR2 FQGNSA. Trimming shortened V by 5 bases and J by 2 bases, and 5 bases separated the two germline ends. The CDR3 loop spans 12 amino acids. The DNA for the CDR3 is TGTGCCAGCAGCCCGATCACAGATACGCAGTATTTT. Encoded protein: CASSPITDTQYF.

The CDR3 DNA follows: TGCAGCGTTGTTTTAGCGGGGGGCCAGCAAGAGACCCAGTACTTC. It specifies CSVVLAGGQQETQYF. The chain has TRBV29-1 and TRBJ2-5, with 10 bases aligning to TRBD2. The CDR3 has 15 amino acids. Germline values: CDR1 SQVTM, CDR2 ANQGSEA. V was clipped by 4 bases and J by 2 bases; unmatched bases: 7. The full variable domain, its missing parts supplied by reference TRBV29-1 and TRBJ2-5, is SAVISQKPSRDICQRGTSLTIQCQVDSQVTMMFWYRQQPGQSLTLIATANQGSEATYESGFVIDKFPISRPNLTFSTLTVSNMSPEDSSIYLCSVVLAGGQQETQYFGPGTRLLVL.

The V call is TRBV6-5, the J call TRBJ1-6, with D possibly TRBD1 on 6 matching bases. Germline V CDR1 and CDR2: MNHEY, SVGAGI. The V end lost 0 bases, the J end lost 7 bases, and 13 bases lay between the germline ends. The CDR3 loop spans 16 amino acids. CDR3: CASSYSTVRGNSPLHF. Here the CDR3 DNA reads TGTGCCAGCAGTTACTCGACAGTCAGGGGAAATTCACCCCTCCACTTT.

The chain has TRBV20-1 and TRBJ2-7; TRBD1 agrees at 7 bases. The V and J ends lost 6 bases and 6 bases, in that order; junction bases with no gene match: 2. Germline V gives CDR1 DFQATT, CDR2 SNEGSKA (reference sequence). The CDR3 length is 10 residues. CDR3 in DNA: TGCAGTGCCTCAGGGGGCGAGCAGTACTTC. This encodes CSASGGEQYF.

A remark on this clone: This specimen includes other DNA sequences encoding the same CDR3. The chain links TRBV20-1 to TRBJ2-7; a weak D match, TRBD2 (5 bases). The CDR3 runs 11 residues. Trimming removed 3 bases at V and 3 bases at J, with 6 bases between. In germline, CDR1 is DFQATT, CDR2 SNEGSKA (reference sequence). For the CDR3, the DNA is TGCAGTGCTAGTCGGGGCTACGAGCAGTACTTC. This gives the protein CSASRGYEQYF.

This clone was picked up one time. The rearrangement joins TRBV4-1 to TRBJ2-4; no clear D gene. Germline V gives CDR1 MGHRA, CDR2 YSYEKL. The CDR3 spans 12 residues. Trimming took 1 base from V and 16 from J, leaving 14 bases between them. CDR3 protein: CASSQAWQSPYF. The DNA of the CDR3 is TGCGCCAGCAGCCAAGCTTGGCAGAGCCCTTACTTC.

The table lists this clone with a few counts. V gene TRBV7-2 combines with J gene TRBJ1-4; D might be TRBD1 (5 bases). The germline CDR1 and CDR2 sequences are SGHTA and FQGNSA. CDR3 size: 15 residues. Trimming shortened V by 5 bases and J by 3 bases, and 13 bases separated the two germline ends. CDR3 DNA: TGTGCCAGCAGCCGGTCGGGGGGAGCTAATGAAAAACTGTTTTTT. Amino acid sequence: CASSRSGGANEKLFF.

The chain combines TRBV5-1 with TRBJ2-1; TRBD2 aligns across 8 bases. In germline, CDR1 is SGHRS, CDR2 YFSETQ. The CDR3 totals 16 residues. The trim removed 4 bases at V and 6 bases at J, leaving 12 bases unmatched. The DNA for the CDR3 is TGCGCCAGCAGCATGAGAGCGGGAGTTTTACCCAATGAGCAGTTCTTC. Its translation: CASSMRAGVLPNEQFF.

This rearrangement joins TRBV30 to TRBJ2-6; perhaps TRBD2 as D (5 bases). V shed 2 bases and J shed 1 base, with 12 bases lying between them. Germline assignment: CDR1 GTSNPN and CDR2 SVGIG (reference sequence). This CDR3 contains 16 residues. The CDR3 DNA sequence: TGTGCCTGGAGTAGAGTTAGGGAGTCTGGGGCCAACGTCCTGACTTTC. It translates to CAWSRVRESGANVLTF.